The 4 T cell receptor beta chains in this list originate from one sample, sequenced in a study of identical twins. In TCRdb, the 5' RACE reads were re-called with MiXCR into one record per CDR3 protein. The sample includes approximately 690,000 distinct CDR3 sequences, 6.1% seen only once; the top ten take 1.5% to 2%. Sequencing used naive T cells sorted from blood. The receptors were gathered from a man in his late teens or twenties in good health.

This clonotype was seen at least ten times. This chain connects TRBV4-3 to TRBJ2-1; D gene unclear. The CDR3 extends over 13 amino acids. Germline CDR1 reads LGHNA; CDR2 reads YSLEER. V was pared by 1 base and J by 6 bases, with 7 bases between. The DNA for the CDR3 is TGCGCCAGCAGCCAAGTTCTTGTCAATGAGCAGTTCTTC. Amino acids: CASSQVLVNEQFF.

The chain couples TRBV29-1 to TRBJ2-2; TRBD1 or TRBD2 may be the D gene (5 bases each). Between the trimmed V and J ends, which lost 5 bases and 6 bases, there was a span of 28 bases. The CDR3 sequence is 18 residues long. Germline V gene sequence: CDR1 SQVTM, CDR2 ANQGSEA. CDR3 sequence reads: CSVFPPPLPVGVAGELFF. The CDR3 DNA follows: TGCAGCGTTTTTCCCCCCCCTCTTCCCGTGGGGGTTGCCGGGGAGCTGTTTTTT.

This clonotype was picked up many times. The rearrangement joins TRBV12-3 or TRBV12-4 to TRBJ2-5; TRBD2 aligns across 12 bases. The CDR3 runs to 16 residues. Trimming took 5 bases from V and 5 from J; bases not matched to a gene: 9. In DNA form, the CDR3 reads TGTGCCAGCAGTCCACGGACTAGCGGGATTGCTGAGACCCAGTACTTC. Translation gives CASSPRTSGIAETQYF.

This clonotype was found a few times. The chain has TRBV15 and TRBJ1-4; D perhaps matches TRBD1 (6 bases). V gave up 5 bases and J gave up 0 bases, with 10 bases separating them. There are 15 residues in the CDR3. The germline gives CDR1 LNHNV, CDR2 YYDKDF (reference sequence). This CDR3 reads CATSGTSATNEKLFF. Written as DNA, the CDR3 is TGTGCCACCAGCGGGACATCCGCAACTAATGAAAAACTGTTTTTT.